This T cell receptor beta chain stems from a study of pediatric ulcerative colitis. General study findings and limits: A couple of patients' blood samples yielded substantially fewer templates.

Germline V gives CDR1 MNHNY, CDR2 SVGAGI (reference sequence). Deletions cut 6 bases from V and 3 bases from J, with 11 bases between. The CDR3 contains 13 residues. Measured with immunoSEQ multiplex PCR; TCRdb has only the in-frame clones, and not every one. Of about 60,000 clones listed, approximately 87% are singletons. With regard to this clone: Its antigen remains unidentified.

The chain couples TRBV6-6 to TRBJ1-1; D gene uncertain. This receptor was obtained from a boy between 10 and 17 years old who was a control in a study of pediatric ulcerative colitis. Sequenced material: blood. CDR3 nucleotides: TGTGCCAGCAGCCCCCAACTGTACACTGAAGCTTTCTTT. The encoded protein is CASSPQLYTEAFF.